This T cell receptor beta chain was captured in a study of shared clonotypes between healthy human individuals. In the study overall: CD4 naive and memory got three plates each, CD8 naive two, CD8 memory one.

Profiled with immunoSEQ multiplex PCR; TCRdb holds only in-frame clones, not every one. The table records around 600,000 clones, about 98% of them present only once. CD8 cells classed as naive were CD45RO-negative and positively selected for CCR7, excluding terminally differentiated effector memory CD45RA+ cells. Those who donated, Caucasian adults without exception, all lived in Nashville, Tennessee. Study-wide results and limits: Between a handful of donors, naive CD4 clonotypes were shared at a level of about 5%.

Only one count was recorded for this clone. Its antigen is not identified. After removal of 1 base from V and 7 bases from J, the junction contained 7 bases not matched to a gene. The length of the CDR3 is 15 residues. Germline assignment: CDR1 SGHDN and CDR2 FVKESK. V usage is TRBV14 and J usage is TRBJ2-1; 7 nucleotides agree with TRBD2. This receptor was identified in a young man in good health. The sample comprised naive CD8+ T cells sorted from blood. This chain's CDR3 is CASSQGEGLLNEQFF. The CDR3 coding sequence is TGTGCCAGCAGCCAAGGGGAGGGCCTTTTGAATGAGCAGTTCTTC. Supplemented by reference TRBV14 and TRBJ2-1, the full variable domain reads EAGVTQFPSHSVIEKGQTVTLRCDPISGHDNLYWYRRVMGKEIKFLLHFVKESKQDESGMPNNRFLAERTGGTYSTLKVQPAELEDSGVYFCASSQGEGLLNEQFFGPGTRLTVL.